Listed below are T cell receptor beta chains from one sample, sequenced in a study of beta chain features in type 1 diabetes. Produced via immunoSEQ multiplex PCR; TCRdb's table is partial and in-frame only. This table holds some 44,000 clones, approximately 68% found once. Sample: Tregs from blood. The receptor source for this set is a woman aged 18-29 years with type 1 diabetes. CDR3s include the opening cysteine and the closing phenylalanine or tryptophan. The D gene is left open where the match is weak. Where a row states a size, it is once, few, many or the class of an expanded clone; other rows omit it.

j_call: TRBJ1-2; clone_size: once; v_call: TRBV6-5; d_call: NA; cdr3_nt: TGTGCCAGCAGGGCTCCGGAGCAAGGCTACACCTTC; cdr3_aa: CASRAPEQGYTF
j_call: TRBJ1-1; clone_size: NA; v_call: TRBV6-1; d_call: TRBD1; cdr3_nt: TGTGCCAGCAGCGGACAGGGGGCGCGGCATTCTGAAGCTTTCTTT; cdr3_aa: CASSGQGARHSEAFF
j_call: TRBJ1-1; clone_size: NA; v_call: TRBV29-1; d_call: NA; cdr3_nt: TGCAGCGTTGACAACAGACTAAGAGCTTTCTTT; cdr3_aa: CSVDNRLRAFF
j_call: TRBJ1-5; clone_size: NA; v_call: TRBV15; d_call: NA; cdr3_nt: TGTGCCACCAGCAGGGAGGGAATCGTACAGCCCCAGCATTTT; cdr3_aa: CATSREGIVQPQHF
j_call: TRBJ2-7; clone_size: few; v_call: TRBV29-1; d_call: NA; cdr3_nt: TGCAGCGCTAGGCTTAGCTTACACGAGCAGTACTTC; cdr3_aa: CSARLSLHEQYF
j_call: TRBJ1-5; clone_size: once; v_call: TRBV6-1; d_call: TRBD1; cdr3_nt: TGTGCCAGCAGTGAGTTCGGGACAGGGGGCTTTCAGCCCCAGCATTTT; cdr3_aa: CASSEFGTGGFQPQHF
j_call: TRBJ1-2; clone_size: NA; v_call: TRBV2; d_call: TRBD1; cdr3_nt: TGTGCCAGCACCTACAGGGGGCGAAGTGGCTACACCTTC; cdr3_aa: CASTYRGRSGYTF
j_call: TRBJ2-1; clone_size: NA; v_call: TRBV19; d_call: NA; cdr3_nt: TGTGCCAGTAAGGAGGCTAGTAACAATGAGCAGTTCTTC; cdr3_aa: CASKEASNNEQFF
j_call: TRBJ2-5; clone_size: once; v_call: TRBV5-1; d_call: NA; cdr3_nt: TGCGCCAGCAGCCCAAACAGGGATACGTCGTATAGGTCCCAGTACTTC; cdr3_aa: CASSPNRDTSYRSQYF
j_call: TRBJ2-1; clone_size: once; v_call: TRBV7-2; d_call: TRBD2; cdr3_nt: TGTGCCAGCAGGGGACTAGCGGGAGTGTCCAATGAGCAGTTCTTC; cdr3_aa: CASRGLAGVSNEQFF
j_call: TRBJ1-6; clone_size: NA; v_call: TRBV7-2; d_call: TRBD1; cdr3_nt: TGTGCCAGCAGCTTAGGGGACAGGGGTTTGCCCCTCCACTTT; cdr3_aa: CASSLGDRGLPLHF
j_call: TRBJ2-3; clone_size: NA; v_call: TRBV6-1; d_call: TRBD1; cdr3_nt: TGTGCCAGCAGAGCCCTGACAGGGTCAGATACGCAGTATTTT; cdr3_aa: CASRALTGSDTQYF
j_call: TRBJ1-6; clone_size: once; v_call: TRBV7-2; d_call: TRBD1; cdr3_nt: TGTGCCAGCAGCTGGGACAGGGATTATTCACCCCTCCACTTT; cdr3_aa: CASSWDRDYSPLHF
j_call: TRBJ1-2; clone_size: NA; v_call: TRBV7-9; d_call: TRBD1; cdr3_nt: TGTGCCAGCAGCTTAGCGCCGACAGGGACCGGCTACACCTTC; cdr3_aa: CASSLAPTGTGYTF
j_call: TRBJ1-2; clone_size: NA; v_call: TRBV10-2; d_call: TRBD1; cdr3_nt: TGCGCCAGCAGGGGGACAGGTGAATATGGCTACACCTTC; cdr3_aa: CASRGTGEYGYTF
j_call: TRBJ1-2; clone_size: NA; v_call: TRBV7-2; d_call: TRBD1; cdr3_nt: TGTGCCAGCAGCATCACCGGGACAGGGGGCTATGGCTACACCTTC; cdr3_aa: CASSITGTGGYGYTF
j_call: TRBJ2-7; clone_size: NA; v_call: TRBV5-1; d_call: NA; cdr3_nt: TGCGCCAGCAGCTTGGAACGGGGGGCAGGATTCGAGCAGTACTTC; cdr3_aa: CASSLERGAGFEQYF
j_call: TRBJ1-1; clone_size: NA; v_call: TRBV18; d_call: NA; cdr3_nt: TGTGCCAGCTCACTACTCCCAGGGAAGCGATTAAAGGGAATCTGGGCCACTGAAGCTTTCTTT; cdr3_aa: CASSLLPGKRLKGIWATEAFF
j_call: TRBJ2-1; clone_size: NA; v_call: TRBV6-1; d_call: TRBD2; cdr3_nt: TGTGCCAGCAGTGAAGCCTTCCTGCGGGGGGGCCGCCTTGAGCAGTTCTTC; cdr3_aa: CASSEAFLRGGRLEQFF
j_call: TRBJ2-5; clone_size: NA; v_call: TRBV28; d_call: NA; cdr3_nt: TGTGCCAGCAGTTTATTCTATCAAGAGACCCAGTACTTC; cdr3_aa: CASSLFYQETQYF
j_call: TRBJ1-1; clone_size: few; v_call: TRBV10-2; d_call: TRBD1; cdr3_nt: TGCGCCAGCAAACAGGGGGTGGGGAACACTGAAGCTTTCTTT; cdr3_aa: CASKQGVGNTEAFF
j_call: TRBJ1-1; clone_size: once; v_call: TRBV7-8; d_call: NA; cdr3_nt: TGTGCCAGCAGCTTATTCGTTGGGAGGATAATCACTGAAGCTTTCTTT; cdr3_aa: CASSLFVGRIITEAFF
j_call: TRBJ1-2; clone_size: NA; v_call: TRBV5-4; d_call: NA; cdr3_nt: TGTGCCAGCCTACGGTCCATACCAGGAAAGACCTATGGCTACACCTTC; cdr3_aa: CASLRSIPGKTYGYTF
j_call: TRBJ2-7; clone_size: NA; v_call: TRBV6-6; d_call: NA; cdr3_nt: TGTGCCAGCACCCAGGGTCCCGCTCGCTCCTACGAGCAGTACTTC; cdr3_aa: CASTQGPARSYEQYF
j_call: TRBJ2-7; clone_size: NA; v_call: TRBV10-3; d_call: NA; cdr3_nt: TGTGCCATCAGACTGACAGGCCTGAAGACTGAGCAGTACTTC; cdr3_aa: CAIRLTGLKTEQYF
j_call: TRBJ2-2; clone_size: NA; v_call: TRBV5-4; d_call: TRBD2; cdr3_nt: TGTGCCAGCAGCTTGGGAGCGGGGATGATCGGGGAGCTGTTTTTT; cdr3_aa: CASSLGAGMIGELFF
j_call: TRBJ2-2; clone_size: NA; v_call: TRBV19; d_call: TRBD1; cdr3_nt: TGTGCCAGTAGTATGACAGGGCGCACCGGGGAGCTGTTTTTT; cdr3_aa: CASSMTGRTGELFF
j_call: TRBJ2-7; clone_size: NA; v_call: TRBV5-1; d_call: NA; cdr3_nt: TGCGCCAGCAGCTTGGCCAGTAACTACGAGCAGTACTTC; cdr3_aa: CASSLASNYEQYF
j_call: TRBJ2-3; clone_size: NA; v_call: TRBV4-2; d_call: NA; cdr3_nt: TGTGCCAGCAGCCAAGTTAGCCCCGAGGGAGATACGCAGTATTTT; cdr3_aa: CASSQVSPEGDTQYF
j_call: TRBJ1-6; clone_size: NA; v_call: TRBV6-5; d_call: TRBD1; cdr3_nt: TGTGCCAGCAGTTACTCGGGACAGGGAGTTTCACCCCTCCACTTT; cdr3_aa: CASSYSGQGVSPLHF
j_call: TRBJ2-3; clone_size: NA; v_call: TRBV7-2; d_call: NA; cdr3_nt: TGTGCCAGCAGCTCACAATCAAATACGCAGTATTTT; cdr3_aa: CASSSQSNTQYF
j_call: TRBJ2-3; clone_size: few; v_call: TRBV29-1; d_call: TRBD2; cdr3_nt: TGCAGCGTTAGCGGGGTGAACACAGATACGCAGTATTTT; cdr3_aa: CSVSGVNTDTQYF
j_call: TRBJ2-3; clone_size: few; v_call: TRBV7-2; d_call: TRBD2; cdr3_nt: TGTGCCAGCAGCTTAGATGGACTAGCGGGGGGTTTGGATACGCAGTATTTT; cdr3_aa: CASSLDGLAGGLDTQYF
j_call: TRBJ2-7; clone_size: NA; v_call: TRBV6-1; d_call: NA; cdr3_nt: TGTGCCACCCGAGTACAGGGTGCCTACGAGCAGTACTTC; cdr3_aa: CATRVQGAYEQYF
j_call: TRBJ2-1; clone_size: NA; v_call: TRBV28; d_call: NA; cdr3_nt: TGTGCCAGCAGATTTGGGGCCAGCTCCTACAATGAGCAGTTCTTC; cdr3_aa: CASRFGASSYNEQFF
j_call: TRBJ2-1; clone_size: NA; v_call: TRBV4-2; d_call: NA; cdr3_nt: TGTGCCAGCAGCCAAGAGAAACTAGCCCTAGCCCTTCGGGGGCAGTTCTTC; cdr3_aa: CASSQEKLALALRGQFF
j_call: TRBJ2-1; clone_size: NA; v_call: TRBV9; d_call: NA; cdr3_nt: TGTGCCAGCAGCGGCAGGGTTATGGAAAACAATGAGCAGTTCTTC; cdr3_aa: CASSGRVMENNEQFF
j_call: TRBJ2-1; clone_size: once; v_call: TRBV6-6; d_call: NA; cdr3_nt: TGTGCCAGCAGCCCCAGCAATGAGCAGTTCTTC; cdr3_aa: CASSPSNEQFF
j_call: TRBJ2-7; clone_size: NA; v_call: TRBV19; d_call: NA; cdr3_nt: TGTGCCAGTAGGACTACAGGGAGCTCCTACGAGCAGTACTTC; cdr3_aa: CASRTTGSSYEQYF
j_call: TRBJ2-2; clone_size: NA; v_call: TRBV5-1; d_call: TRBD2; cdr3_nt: TGCGCCAGCAGGGGACTAGACGGCGGGGAGCTGTTTTTT; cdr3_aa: CASRGLDGGELFF
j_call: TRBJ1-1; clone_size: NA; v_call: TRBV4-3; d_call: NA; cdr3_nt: TGCGCCAGCAGCCAAGGGCCCTGGGGGACTGAAGCTTTGTTT; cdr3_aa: CASSQGPWGTEALF
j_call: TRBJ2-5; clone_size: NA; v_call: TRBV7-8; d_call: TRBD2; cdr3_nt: TGTGCCAGCAGCAAATACTCCGGGACTAGCGGGGGAGAGACCCAGTACTTC; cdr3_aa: CASSKYSGTSGGETQYF
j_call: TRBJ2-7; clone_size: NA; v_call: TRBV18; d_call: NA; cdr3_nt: TGTGCCAGCTCACCGACAGACCTGGGGGAGCAGTACTTC; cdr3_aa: CASSPTDLGEQYF
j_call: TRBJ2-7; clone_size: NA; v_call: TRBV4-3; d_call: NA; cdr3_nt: TGCGCCAGCAGCCAAGAGTACAGGGCTGGGCAGTACTTC; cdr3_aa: CASSQEYRAGQYF
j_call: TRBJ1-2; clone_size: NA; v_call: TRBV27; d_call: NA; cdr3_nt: TGTGCCAGCAGTAAGCAGGGAAACTATGGCTACACCTTC; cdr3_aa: CASSKQGNYGYTF
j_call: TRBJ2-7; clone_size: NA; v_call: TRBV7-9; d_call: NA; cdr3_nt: TGTGCCAGCAGCTCTAGCAATCGCGAGCAGTACTTC; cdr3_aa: CASSSSNREQYF
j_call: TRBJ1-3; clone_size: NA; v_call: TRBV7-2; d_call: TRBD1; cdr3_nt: TGTGCCAGCGACCGGACAGGGGGCGGAAACACCATATATTTT; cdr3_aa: CASDRTGGGNTIYF
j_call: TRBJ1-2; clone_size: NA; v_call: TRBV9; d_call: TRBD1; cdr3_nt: TGTGCCAGCAGCGCCGGACAGGGTGGGGGCTACACCTTC; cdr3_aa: CASSAGQGGGYTF
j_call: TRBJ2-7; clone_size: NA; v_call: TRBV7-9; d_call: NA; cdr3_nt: TGTGCCAGCAGCCTCGCAGGGGCTACCTCCTACGAGCAGTACTTC; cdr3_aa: CASSLAGATSYEQYF